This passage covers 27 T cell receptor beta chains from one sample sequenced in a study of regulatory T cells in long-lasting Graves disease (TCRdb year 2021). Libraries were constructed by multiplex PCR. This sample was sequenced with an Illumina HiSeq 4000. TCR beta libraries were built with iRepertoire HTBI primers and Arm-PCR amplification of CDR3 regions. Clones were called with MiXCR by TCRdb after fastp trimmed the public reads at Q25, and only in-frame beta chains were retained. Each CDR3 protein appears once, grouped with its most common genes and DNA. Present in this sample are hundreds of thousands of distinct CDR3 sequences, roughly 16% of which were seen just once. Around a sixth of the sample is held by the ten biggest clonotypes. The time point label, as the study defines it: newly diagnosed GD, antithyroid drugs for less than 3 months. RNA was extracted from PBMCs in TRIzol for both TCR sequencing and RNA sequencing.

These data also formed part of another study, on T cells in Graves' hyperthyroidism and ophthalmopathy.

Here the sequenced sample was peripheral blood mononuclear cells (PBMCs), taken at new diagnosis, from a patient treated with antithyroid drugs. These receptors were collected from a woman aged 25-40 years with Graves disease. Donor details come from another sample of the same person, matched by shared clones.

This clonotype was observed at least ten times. DNA of the CDR3: TGTGCCAGCTTAGAACAGGGGCATTATGGCTACACCTTC. Protein product: CASLEQGHYGYTF. The chain carries TRBV28 and TRBJ1-2, with 7 bases matching TRBD1. Trimming cost V 8 bases and J 5 bases; bases outside gene matches: 8. The germline V gene has CDR1 MDHEN and CDR2 SYDVKM. This CDR3 contains 13 residues.

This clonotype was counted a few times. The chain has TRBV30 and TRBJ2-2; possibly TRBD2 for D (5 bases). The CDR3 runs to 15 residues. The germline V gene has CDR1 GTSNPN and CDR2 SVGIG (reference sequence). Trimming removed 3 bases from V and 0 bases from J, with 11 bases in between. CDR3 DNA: TGTGCCTGGAGACCCCTCGGGACGAACACCGGGGAGCTGTTTTTT. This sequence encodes CAWRPLGTNTGELFF. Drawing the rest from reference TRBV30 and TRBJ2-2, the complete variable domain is SQTIHQWPATLVQPVGSPLSLECTVEGTSNPNLYWYRQAAGRGLQLLFYSVGIGQISSEVPQNLSASRPQDRQFILSSKKLLLSDSGFYLCAWRPLGTNTGELFFGEGSRLTVL.

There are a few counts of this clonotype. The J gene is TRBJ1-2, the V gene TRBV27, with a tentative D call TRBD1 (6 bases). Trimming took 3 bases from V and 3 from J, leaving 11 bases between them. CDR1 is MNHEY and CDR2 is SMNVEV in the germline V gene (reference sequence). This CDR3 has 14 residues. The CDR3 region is CASSFRQDYYGYTF. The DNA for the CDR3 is TGTGCCAGCAGTTTCAGACAGGACTACTATGGCTACACCTTC.

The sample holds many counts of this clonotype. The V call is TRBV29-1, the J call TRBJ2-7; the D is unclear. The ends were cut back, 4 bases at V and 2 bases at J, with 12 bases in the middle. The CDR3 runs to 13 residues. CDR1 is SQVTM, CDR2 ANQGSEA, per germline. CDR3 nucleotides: TGCAGCGTTGCCGCCAGCGCTCCCTACGAGCAGTACTTC. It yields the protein CSVAASAPYEQYF.

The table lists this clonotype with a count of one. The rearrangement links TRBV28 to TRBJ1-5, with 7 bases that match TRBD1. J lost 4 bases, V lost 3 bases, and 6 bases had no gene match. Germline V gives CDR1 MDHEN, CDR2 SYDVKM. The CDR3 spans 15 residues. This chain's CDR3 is CASSFPGTANQPQHF. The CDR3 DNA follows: TGTGCCAGCAGTTTCCCCGGGACAGCAAATCAGCCCCAGCATTTT.

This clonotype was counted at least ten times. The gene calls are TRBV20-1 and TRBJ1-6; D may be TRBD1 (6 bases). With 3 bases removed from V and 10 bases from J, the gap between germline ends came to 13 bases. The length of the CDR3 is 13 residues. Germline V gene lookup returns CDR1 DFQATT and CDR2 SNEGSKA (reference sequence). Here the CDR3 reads CSASDRYGSPLHF. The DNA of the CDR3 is TGCAGTGCTAGCGACAGGTATGGATCACCCCTCCACTTT.

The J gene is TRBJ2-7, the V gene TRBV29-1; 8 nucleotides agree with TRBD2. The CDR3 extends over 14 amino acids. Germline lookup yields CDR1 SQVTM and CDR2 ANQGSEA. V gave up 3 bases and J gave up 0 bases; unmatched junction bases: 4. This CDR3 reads CSVELAGISYEQYF. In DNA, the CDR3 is TGCAGCGTTGAGTTAGCGGGGATCTCCTACGAGCAGTACTTC.

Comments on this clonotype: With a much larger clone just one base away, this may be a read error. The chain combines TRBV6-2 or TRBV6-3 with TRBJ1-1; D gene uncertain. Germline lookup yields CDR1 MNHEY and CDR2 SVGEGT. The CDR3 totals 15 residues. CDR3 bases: TGTGCCAACAGTTACTCGATACATCTGAACACTGAAGCTTTCTTT. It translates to CANSYSIHLNTEAFF.

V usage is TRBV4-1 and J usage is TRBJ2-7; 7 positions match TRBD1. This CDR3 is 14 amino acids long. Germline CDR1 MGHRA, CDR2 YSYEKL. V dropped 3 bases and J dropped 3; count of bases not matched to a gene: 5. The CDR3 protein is CASSQRDSYYEQYF. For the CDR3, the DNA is TGCGCCAGCAGCCAGAGGGACAGTTACTACGAGCAGTACTTC.

The CDR3 region is CASSGIKQGWTKNIQYF. The CDR3 DNA reads as TGTGCCAGCAGTGGGATTAAACAGGGGTGGACCAAAAACATTCAGTACTTC. This sequence joins TRBV6-4 and TRBJ2-4, with TRBD1 matching 7 bases. This CDR3 has 17 residues. CDR1 is MRHNA, CDR2 SNTAGT, per germline. V lost 4 bases and J lost 2; bases outside the gene matches: 11.

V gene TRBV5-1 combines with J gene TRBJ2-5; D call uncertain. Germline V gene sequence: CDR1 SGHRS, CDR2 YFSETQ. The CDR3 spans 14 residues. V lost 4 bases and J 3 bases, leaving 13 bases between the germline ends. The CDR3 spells CASSAGTREETQYF. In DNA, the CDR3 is TGCGCCAGCAGCGCCGGAACCCGGGAAGAGACCCAGTACTTC.

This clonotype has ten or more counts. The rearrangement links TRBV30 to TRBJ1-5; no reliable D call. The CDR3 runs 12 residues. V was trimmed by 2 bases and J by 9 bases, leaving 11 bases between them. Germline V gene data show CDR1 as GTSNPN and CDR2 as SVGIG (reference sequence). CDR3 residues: CAWSSQTWPQHF. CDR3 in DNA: TGTGCCTGGAGTTCCCAGACCTGGCCCCAGCATTTT.

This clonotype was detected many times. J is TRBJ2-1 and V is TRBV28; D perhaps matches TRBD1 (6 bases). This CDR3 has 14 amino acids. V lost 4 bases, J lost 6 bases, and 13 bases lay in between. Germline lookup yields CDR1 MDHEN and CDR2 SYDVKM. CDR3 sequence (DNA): TGTGCCAGCAGTTCCGGGACATCCGTCAATGAGCAGTTCTTC. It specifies CASSSGTSVNEQFF.

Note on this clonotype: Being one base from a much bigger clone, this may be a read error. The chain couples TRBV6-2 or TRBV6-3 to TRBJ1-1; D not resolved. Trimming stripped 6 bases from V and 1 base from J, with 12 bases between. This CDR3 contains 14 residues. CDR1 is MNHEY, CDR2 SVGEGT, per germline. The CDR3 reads CASRSWTRNTEAFF. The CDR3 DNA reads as TGTGCCAGCAGGTCGTGGACGAGGAACACTGAAGCTTTCTTT.

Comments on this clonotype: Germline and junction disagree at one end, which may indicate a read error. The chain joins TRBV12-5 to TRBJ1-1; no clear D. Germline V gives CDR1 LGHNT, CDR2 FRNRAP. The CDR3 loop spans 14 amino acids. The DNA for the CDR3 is TGTGCTAGTGATTTGAGAGGAGGGAGTCCTGAAGCTTTCTTT. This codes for CASDLRGGSPEAFF.

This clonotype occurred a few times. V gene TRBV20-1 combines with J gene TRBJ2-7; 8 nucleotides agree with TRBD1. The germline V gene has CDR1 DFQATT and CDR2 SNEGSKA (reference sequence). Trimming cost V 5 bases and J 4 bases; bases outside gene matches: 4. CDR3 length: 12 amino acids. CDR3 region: CSAPDRAYEQYF. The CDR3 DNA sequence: TGCAGTGCTCCGGACAGGGCTTACGAGCAGTACTTC.

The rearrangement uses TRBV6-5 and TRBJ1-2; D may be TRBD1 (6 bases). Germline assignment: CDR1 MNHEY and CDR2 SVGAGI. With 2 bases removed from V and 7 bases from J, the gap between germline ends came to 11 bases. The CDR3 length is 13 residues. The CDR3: CASSYAQGGGYTF. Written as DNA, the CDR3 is TGTGCCAGCAGTTACGCACAGGGAGGTGGCTACACCTTC.

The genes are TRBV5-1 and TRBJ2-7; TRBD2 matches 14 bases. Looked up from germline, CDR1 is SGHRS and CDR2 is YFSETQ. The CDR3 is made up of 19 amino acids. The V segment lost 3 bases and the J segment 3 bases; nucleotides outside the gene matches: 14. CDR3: CASSYLTGTSGSRNYEQYF. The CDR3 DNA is TGCGCCAGCAGCTATCTTACCGGGACTAGCGGGAGTCGGAACTACGAGCAGTACTTC. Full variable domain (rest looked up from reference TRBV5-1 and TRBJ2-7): KAGVTQTPRYLIKTRGQQVTLSCSPISGHRSVSWYQQTPGQGLQFLFEYFSETQRNKGNFPGRFSGRQFSNSRSEMNVSTLELGDSALYLCASSYLTGTSGSRNYEQYFGPGTRLTVT.

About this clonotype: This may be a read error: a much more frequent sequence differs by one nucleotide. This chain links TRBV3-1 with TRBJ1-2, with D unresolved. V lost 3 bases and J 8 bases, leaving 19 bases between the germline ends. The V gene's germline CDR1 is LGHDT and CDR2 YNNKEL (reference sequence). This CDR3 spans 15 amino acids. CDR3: CASSHYSTRGGGYTF. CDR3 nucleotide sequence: TGTGCCAGCAGCCATTACTCTACTAGAGGAGGGGGCTACACCTTC.

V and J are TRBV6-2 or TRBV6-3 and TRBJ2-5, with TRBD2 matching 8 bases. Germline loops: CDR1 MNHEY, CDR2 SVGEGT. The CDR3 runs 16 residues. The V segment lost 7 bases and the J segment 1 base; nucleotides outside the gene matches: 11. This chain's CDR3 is CASTQGTSGFQETQYF. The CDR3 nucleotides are TGTGCCAGCACCCAGGGTACTAGCGGATTCCAAGAGACCCAGTACTTC.

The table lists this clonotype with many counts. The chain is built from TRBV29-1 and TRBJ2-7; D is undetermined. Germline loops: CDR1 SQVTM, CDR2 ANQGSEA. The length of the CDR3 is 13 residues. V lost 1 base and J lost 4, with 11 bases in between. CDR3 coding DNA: TGCAGCGTTGAAGGTTCGGGCGGTTACGAGCAGTACTTC. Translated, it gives CSVEGSGGYEQYF.

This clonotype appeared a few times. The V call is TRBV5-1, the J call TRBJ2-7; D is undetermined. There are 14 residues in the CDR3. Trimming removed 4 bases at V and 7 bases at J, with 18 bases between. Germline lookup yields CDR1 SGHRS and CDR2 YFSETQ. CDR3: CASSLDMRMWEQYF. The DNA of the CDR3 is TGCGCCAGCAGCCTTGACATGAGGATGTGGGAGCAGTACTTC.

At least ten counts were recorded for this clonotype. The CDR3 nucleotides are TGTGCCAGCAGCTTAGAGGACAGGGGGTACTATGGCTACACCTTC. Residues: CASSLEDRGYYGYTF. The chain recombines TRBV7-2 with TRBJ1-2; 10 nucleotides line up with TRBD1. Germline V gene sequence: CDR1 SGHTA, CDR2 FQGNSA. The CDR3 has 15 residues. V lost 1 base to trimming and J lost 3 bases; unmatched junction nucleotides: 2.

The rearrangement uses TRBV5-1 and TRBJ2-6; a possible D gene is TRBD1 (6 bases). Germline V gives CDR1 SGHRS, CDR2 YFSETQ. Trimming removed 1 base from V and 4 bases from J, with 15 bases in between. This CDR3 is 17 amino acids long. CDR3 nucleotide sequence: TGCGCCAGCAGCTTGTCGGCAGGGGCGGCGGGGGCCAACGTCCTGACTTTC. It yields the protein CASSLSAGAAGANVLTF.

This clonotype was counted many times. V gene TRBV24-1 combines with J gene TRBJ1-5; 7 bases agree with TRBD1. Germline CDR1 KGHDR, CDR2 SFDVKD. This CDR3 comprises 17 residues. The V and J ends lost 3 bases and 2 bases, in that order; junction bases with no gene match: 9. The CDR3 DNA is TGTGCCACCAGTGATGGGAGGGGGCCTTTGGGCAATCAGCCCCAGCATTTT. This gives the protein CATSDGRGPLGNQPQHF.

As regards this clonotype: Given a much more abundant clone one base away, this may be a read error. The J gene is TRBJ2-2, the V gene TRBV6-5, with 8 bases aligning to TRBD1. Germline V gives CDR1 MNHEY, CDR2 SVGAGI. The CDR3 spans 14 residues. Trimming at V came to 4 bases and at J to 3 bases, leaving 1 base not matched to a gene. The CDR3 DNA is TGTGCCAGCAGTTCGGACAGGGACACCGGGGAGCTGTTTTTT. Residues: CASSSDRDTGELFF.

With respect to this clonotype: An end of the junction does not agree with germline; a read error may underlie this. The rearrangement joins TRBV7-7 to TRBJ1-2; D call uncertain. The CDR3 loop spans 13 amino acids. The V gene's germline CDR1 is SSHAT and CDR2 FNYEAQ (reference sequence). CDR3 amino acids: CASTNTVNYGYTF. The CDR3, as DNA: TGTGCTAGCACCAACACAGTTAACTATGGCTACACCTTC.